This entry concerns a single T cell receptor (beta chain). What it binds is unknown. Each CDR3 protein is one row after TCRdb ran MiXCR on the reads. The sample shows roughly 920,000 distinct CDR3 sequences, roughly 31% of them seen only once. Germline-derived CDR1 and CDR2 are SEHNR and FQNEAQ (reference sequence). CDR3 length: 17 residues. The junction had 10 bases not matched to a gene; V was cut back by 4 bases and J by 3 bases. This specimen comes from a study of T cell repertoires in cytomegalovirus infection. At the level of the study: Through public TCR beta signatures, both CMV infection and matching HLA type were indicated.

Study outcomes and limitations: Clonotypes of TCR beta that were HLA-C-restricted and CMV-specific dominated the ex vivo response.

The origin of this receptor is a human donor in good health (CMV status not recorded). Some clones in this sample may be carry-over from other donors' samples. The sample was cultured CD8+ T cells from PBMCs, taken from culture after CMV antigen stimulation. The rearrangement links TRBV7-9 to TRBJ2-7; 12 nucleotides match TRBD2. As DNA, the CDR3 is TGTGCCAGCAGCTGGACTAGCGGGGCCAGGGTTAACTACGAGCAGTACGTC. It encodes CASSWTSGARVNYEQYV.